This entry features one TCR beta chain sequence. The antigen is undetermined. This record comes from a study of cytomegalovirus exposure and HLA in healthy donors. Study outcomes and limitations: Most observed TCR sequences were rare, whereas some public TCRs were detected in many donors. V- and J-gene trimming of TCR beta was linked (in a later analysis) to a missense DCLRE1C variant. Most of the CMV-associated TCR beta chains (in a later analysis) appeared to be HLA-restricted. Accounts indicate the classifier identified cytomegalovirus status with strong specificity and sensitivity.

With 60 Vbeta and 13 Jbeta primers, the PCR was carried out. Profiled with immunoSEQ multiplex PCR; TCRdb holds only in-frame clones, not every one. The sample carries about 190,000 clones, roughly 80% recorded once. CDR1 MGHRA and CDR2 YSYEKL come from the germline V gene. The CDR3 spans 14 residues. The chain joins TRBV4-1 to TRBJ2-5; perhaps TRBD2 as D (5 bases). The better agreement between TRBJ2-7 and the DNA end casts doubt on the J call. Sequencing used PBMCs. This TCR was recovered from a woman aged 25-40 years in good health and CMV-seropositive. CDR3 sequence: CASSHPGLSYEQYF. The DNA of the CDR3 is TGCGCCAGCAGCCACCCAGGACTGTCCTACGAGCAGTACTTC.